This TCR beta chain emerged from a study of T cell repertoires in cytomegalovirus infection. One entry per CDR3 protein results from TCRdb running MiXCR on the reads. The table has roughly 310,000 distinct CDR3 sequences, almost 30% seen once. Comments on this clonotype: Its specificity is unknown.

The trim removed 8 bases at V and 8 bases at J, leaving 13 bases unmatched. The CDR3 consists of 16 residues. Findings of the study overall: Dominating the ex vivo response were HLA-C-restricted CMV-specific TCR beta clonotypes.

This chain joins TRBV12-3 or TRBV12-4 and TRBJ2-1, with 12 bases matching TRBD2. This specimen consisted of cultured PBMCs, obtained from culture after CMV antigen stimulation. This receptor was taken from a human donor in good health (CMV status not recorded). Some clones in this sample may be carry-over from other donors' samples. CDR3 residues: CASDRPSGRGVDEQFF. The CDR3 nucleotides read TGTGCCAGCGACAGACCTAGCGGGAGGGGTGTGGATGAGCAGTTCTTC.